The 27 T cell receptor beta chains listed next were all sequenced from one sample in a study of cytomegalovirus exposure and HLA in healthy donors. The primer mix had 60 Vbeta and 13 Jbeta primers. This table comes from immunoSEQ multiplex PCR, and its TCRdb copy is limited to in-frame clones, with some not included. Here the sample spans roughly 150,000 clones, around 79% being singletons. Material: PBMCs. The receptors were gathered from a female donor in good health and CMV-seronegative.

The chain employs TRBV7-2 and TRBJ2-3, with 10 bases fitting TRBD2. With 4 bases clipped from V and 1 base from J, the junction kept 5 bases outside the gene matches. Germline V gives CDR1 SGHTA, CDR2 FQGNSA. This CDR3 spans 16 amino acids. This CDR3 is CASSSIAGGGTDTQYF. In nucleotides, the CDR3 is TGTGCCAGCAGCTCTATAGCGGGAGGTGGCACAGATACGCAGTATTTT. The complete variable domain, with remaining parts taken from reference TRBV7-2 and TRBJ2-3, reads GAGVSQSPSNKVTEKGKDVELRCDPISGHTALYWYRQSLGQGLEFLIYFQGNSAPDKSGLPSDRFSAERTGGSVSTLTIQRTQQEDSAVYLCASSSIAGGGTDTQYFGPGTRLTVL.

The V and J genes are TRBV6-6 and TRBJ1-1; D unresolved. Trimming removed 2 bases at V and 4 bases at J, with 11 bases between. Germline V lookup: CDR1 MNHNY, CDR2 SVGAGI (reference sequence). CDR3 length: 14 amino acids. This chain's CDR3 is CASSYRESGTEAFF. The CDR3, as DNA: TGTGCCAGCAGTTACAGGGAGTCGGGCACTGAAGCTTTCTTT.

The CDR3 region has the DNA TGCGCCAGCAGCCAAGATAGGGAAGGGGATAATGAGCAGTTCTTC. Amino acids: CASSQDREGDNEQFF. The chain has TRBV4-3 and TRBJ2-1; the D gene is possibly TRBD1 (5 bases). Looked up from germline, CDR1 is LGHNA and CDR2 is YSLEER. The CDR3 has 15 residues. Trimming stripped 0 bases from V and 7 bases from J, with 13 bases between.

This clone was detected once. The chain couples TRBV4-3 to TRBJ1-6, with no clear D. The V and J ends lost 0 bases and 7 bases respectively, with 13 bases between them. This CDR3 contains 16 residues. Germline V lookup: CDR1 LGHNA, CDR2 YSLEER. CDR3 sequence: CASSQDKTTWNSPLHF. In DNA form, the CDR3 reads TGCGCCAGCAGCCAAGATAAGACGACTTGGAATTCACCCCTCCACTTT.

Regarding this clone: At one end, the junction sequence differs from germline, possibly due to a read error. The V and J genes are TRBV27 and TRBJ1-1; possibly TRBD1 for D (6 bases). The CDR3 spans 14 residues. Germline V gene data show CDR1 as MNHEY and CDR2 as SMNVEV (reference sequence). CDR3 bases: TGTGCCAGCAGTTTAAGGCAGGGGAACGCTGAAGCTTTCTTT. Translating gives CASSLRQGNAEAFF.

CDR3 loop: CASTSTGAKGEKLFF. The CDR3 nucleotides read TGTGCCAGCACCTCAACAGGGGCCAAGGGAGAAAAACTGTTTTTT. This sequence joins TRBV6-6 and TRBJ1-4; 7 bases match TRBD1. The CDR3 totals 15 residues. Trimming cost V 7 bases and J 8 bases; bases outside gene matches: 13. The germline CDR1 and CDR2 sequences are MNHNY and SVGAGI (reference sequence).

The chain couples TRBV28 to TRBJ2-3; the match to TRBD2 covers 8 bases. Trimming at V came to 8 bases and at J to 3 bases, leaving 7 bases not matched to a gene. This CDR3 is 14 amino acids long. Per germline, CDR1 MDHEN and CDR2 SYDVKM. The CDR3 reads CASDRRGGTDTQYF. DNA of the CDR3: TGTGCCAGCGATCGACGGGGGGGGACAGATACGCAGTATTTT.

The rearrangement links TRBV6-6 to TRBJ2-3, with D maybe TRBD2 (6 bases). The CDR3 extends over 16 amino acids. V lost 0 bases, J lost 4 bases, and 14 bases lay in between. Germline CDR1 reads MNHNY; CDR2 reads SVGAGI (reference sequence). The CDR3 nucleotides are TGTGCCAGCAGTTACTCGCCCCGGGAGTCAGCAGATACGCAGTATTTT. Encoded protein: CASSYSPRESADTQYF.

This clone was seen a single time. V is TRBV4-1 and J is TRBJ2-1; 7 bases map to TRBD2. After removal of 2 bases from V and 6 bases from J, the junction contained 10 bases not matched to a gene. Germline values: CDR1 MGHRA, CDR2 YSYEKL. This CDR3 has 16 amino acids. CDR3 region: CASSQPGLKDGNEQFF. The CDR3 nucleotides read TGCGCCAGCAGCCAACCGGGACTAAAGGACGGCAATGAGCAGTTCTTC.

The chain combines TRBV5-1 with TRBJ1-4; perhaps TRBD1 as D (5 bases). V was shortened by 1 base and J by 3 bases, with 10 bases between the two germline ends. The CDR3 totals 15 residues. Germline loops: CDR1 SGHRS, CDR2 YFSETQ. As DNA, the CDR3 is TGCGCCAGCAGCTTGAAGGGGCTGGCTAATGAAAAACTGTTTTTT. This codes for CASSLKGLANEKLFF.

This clone occurred once. This chain connects TRBV25-1 to TRBJ2-7, with TRBD1 matching 8 bases. Trimming removed 1 base from V and 0 bases from J; junction bases left unmatched: 2. Germline V CDR1 and CDR2: MGHDK, SYGVNS. The CDR3 totals 15 residues. CDR3 in amino acids: CASSEWTGSSYEQYF. Here the CDR3 DNA reads TGTGCCAGCAGTGAATGGACAGGGAGCTCCTACGAGCAGTACTTC.

CDR3 loop: CASSSHRGGAAYNEQFF. CDR3 DNA: TGTGCCAGCAGCTCCCACCGAGGGGGGGCGGCCTACAATGAGCAGTTCTTC. The chain employs TRBV7-3 and TRBJ2-1; possible D gene TRBD2, 7 bases. From germline, CDR1 is SGHTA and CDR2 FQGTGA. The CDR3 length is 17 residues. The V end lost 4 bases, the J end lost 2 bases, and 18 bases lay between the germline ends. The entire variable domain, with the rest obtained from reference TRBV7-3 and TRBJ2-1, is as follows: GAGVSQTPSNKVTEKGKYVELRCDPISGHTALYWYRQSLGQGPEFLIYFQGTGAADDSGLPNDRFFAVRPEGSVSTLKIQRTERGDSAVYLCASSSHRGGAAYNEQFFGPGTRLTVL.

The V call is TRBV7-9, the J call TRBJ1-4; 7 nucleotides agree with TRBD1. This CDR3 spans 16 amino acids. The V gene's germline CDR1 is SEHNR and CDR2 FQNEAQ (reference sequence). J gave up 5 bases and V 4 bases, and 10 bases lay outside the gene matches. CDR3 amino acids: CASSSIEPGGNEKLFF. As DNA, the CDR3 is TGTGCCAGCAGCTCAATAGAACCAGGGGGGAATGAAAAACTGTTTTTT.

J is TRBJ2-1 and V is TRBV4-3; 13 bases map to TRBD2. From germline, CDR1 is LGHNA and CDR2 YSLEER. The CDR3 contains 18 residues. The V gene end was trimmed by 0 bases and the J gene end by 6 bases; junction bases not matched to a gene: 8. DNA of the CDR3: TGCGCCAGCAGCCAAGAAGGCCCCGGGACTAGCGGGATCAATGAGCAGTTCTTC. Protein: CASSQEGPGTSGINEQFF.

This chain connects TRBV21-1 to TRBJ2-2; the table's D call, TRBD2, has no DNA check behind it. TRBV21-1 is a known pseudogene. This CDR3 has 16 residues. Written as DNA, the CDR3 is TGTGCCAGCAGCAAAGTTCGGACCGGGGATCCCGGGGAGCTGTTTTTT. Translation: CASSKVRTGDPGELFF.

This clone was seen a handful of times. This chain links TRBV5-1 with TRBJ2-3; 11 positions agree with TRBD2. V shed 2 bases and J 5 bases; nucleotides not matched to a gene: 1. The CDR3 runs 14 residues. From germline, CDR1 is SGHRS and CDR2 YFSETQ. CDR3: CASSFSGGGDTQYF. The CDR3 bases are TGCGCCAGCAGCTTTAGCGGGGGGGGAGATACGCAGTATTTT.

The rearrangement uses TRBV4-2 and TRBJ2-3; TRBD2 matches at 9 bases. V lost 4 bases and J lost 4; bases outside the gene matches: 15. Per germline, CDR1 LGHNA and CDR2 YNFKEQ. The CDR3 has 18 residues. Here the CDR3 DNA reads TGTGCCAGCAGCCCCCGGCGGGCCGCTAGCGGGAACGCAGATACGCAGTATTTT. Encoded protein: CASSPRRAASGNADTQYF.

CDR3 loop: CASSYGTDYHNEQFF. The CDR3, as DNA: TGTGCCAGCAGTTATGGGACAGACTACCACAATGAGCAGTTCTTC. The V call is TRBV6-5, the J call TRBJ2-1, with TRBD1 identical over 7 bases. Trimming took 3 bases from V and 5 from J; bases not matched to a gene: 7. The CDR3 has 15 residues. The germline CDR1 and CDR2 sequences are MNHEY and SVGAGI.

The V and J genes are TRBV30 and TRBJ1-4; possible D gene TRBD1, 6 bases. Looked up from germline, CDR1 is GTSNPN and CDR2 is SVGIG (reference sequence). The CDR3 contains 16 residues. The V gene lost 2 bases and the J gene lost 0 bases, with 13 bases spanning the gap. The CDR3 DNA sequence: TGTGCCTGGAGTTTTAGGGGGAGTGCAACTAATGAAAAACTGTTTTTT. This sequence encodes CAWSFRGSATNEKLFF.

About this clone itself: Other DNA sequences in this specimen translate into the identical CDR3. V gene TRBV4-3 combines with J gene TRBJ1-5, with a tentative D call TRBD1 (5 bases). V was clipped by 0 bases and J by 1 base, with 10 bases between them. Germline V gene data show CDR1 as LGHNA and CDR2 as YSLEER. This CDR3 contains 16 residues. This CDR3 reads CASSQDGGGSNQPQHF. CDR3 sequence (DNA): TGCGCCAGCAGCCAAGATGGGGGAGGGAGCAATCAGCCCCAGCATTTT.

The chain couples TRBV4-2 to TRBJ2-1, with D perhaps matching TRBD2 (5 bases). Germline assignment: CDR1 LGHNA and CDR2 YNFKEQ. There are 15 residues in the CDR3. Deletions cut 0 bases from V and 7 bases from J, with 13 bases between. The CDR3 protein is CASSQDLAKWNEQFF. The CDR3, as DNA: TGTGCCAGCAGCCAAGATCTAGCCAAGTGGAATGAGCAGTTCTTC.

This rearrangement joins TRBV6-6 to TRBJ1-3, with 7 bases aligning to TRBD1. This CDR3 region has 14 residues. Germline assignment: CDR1 MNHNY and CDR2 SVGAGI (reference sequence). Losses at the gene ends were 6 bases for V and 4 bases for J; bases not matched to a gene: 6. The CDR3 loop is CASSSDRAGNTIYF. The CDR3 coding sequence is TGTGCCAGCAGCTCCGACAGGGCGGGAAACACCATATATTTT.

The chain employs TRBV5-4 and TRBJ2-7; 9 bases match TRBD1. Germline V gene data show CDR1 as SGHNT and CDR2 as YYREEE (reference sequence). J was trimmed by 7 bases and V by 4 bases; bases with no gene match: 9. This CDR3 spans 14 amino acids. The CDR3 nucleotides are TGTGCCAGCAGCCCGGGACAGGGAGTGAGGGAGCAGTACTTC. It translates to CASSPGQGVREQYF.

The rearrangement joins TRBV4-3 to TRBJ2-5, with D perhaps TRBD2 (6 bases). The ends were cut back, 8 bases at V and 3 bases at J, with 13 bases in the middle. The CDR3 has 13 residues. Germline loops: CDR1 LGHNA, CDR2 YSLEER. Here the CDR3 reads CASGGTEEETQYF. For the CDR3, the DNA is TGCGCCAGCGGAGGGACCGAGGAAGAGACCCAGTACTTC.

The chain links TRBV4-3 to TRBJ2-2, with 7 bases matching TRBD2. V shed 0 bases and J 2 bases; nucleotides not matched to a gene: 6. The germline CDR1 and CDR2 sequences are LGHNA and YSLEER. The CDR3 has 17 amino acids. For the CDR3, the DNA is TGCGCCAGCAGCCAAGATCCGGGACTAACCAACACCGGGGAGCTGTTTTTT. This gives the protein CASSQDPGLTNTGELFF.

The chain has TRBV4-3 and TRBJ2-6; TRBD2 matches at 9 bases. J was trimmed by 2 bases and V by 4 bases; bases with no gene match: 12. The CDR3 covers 19 residues. CDR1 is LGHNA and CDR2 is YSLEER in the germline V gene. CDR3 nucleotide sequence: TGCGCCAGCAGCCGAAATTCCGCGGGAGGGTGGGCTGGGGCCAACGTCCTGACTTTC. The encoded protein is CASSRNSAGGWAGANVLTF.

V usage is TRBV5-1 and J usage is TRBJ2-7; 7 bases are a match to TRBD1. The J segment lost 3 bases and the V segment lost 0 bases, leaving 6 bases of the junction unmatched. Germline V gives CDR1 SGHRS, CDR2 YFSETQ. The CDR3 extends over 15 amino acids. CDR3 sequence (DNA): TGCGCCAGCAGCTTGGGGGGACAGAAGAACTACGAGCAGTACTTC. Its protein product is CASSLGGQKNYEQYF.